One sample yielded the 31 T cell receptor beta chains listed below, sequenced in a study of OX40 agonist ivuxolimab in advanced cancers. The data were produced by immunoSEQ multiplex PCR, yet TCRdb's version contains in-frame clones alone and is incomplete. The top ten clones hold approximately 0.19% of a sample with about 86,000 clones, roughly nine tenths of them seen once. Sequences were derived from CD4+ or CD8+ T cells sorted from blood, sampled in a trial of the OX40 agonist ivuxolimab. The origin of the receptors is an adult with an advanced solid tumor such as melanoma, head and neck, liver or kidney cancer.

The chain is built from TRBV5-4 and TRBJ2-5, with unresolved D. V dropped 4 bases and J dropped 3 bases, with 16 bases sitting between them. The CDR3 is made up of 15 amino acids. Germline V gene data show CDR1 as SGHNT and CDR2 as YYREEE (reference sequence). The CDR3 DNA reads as TGTGCCAGCAGCCCCCCCGCTGGGCTGGAAGAGACCCAGTACTTC. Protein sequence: CASSPPAGLEETQYF. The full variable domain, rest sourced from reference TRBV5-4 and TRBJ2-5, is ETGVTQSPTHLIKTRGQQVTLRCSSQSGHNTVSWYQQALGQGPQFIFQYYREEENGRGNFPPRFSGLQFPNYSSELNVNALELDDSALYLCASSPPAGLEETQYFGPGTRLLVL.

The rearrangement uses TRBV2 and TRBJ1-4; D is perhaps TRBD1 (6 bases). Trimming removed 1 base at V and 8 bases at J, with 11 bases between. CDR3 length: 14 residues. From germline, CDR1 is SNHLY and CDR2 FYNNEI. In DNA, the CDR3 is TGTGCCAGCAGTGAAGGCAGGGGACGGGAAAAACTGTTTTTT. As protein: CASSEGRGREKLFF.

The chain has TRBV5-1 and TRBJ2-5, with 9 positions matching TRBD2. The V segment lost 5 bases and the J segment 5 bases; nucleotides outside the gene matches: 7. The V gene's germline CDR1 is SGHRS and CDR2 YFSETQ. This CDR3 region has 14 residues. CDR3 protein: CASSLAGDSETQYF. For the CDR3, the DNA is TGCGCCAGCAGTTTAGCGGGAGACAGTGAGACCCAGTACTTC.

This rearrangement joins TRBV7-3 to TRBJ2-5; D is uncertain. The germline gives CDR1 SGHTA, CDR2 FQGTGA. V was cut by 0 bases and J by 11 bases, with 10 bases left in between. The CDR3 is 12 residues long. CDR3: CASSLTSSPQYF. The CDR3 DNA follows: TGTGCCAGCAGCTTAACGTCCTCACCTCAGTACTTC.

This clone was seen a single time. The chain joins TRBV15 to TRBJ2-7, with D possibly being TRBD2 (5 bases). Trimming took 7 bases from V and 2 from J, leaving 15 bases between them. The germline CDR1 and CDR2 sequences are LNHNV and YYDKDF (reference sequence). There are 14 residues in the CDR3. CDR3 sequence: CATTPGGRTYEQYF. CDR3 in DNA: TGTGCCACCACCCCAGGAGGCCGCACCTACGAGCAGTACTTC. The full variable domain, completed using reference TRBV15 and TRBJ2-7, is DAMVIQNPRYQVTQFGKPVTLSCSQTLNHNVMYWYQQKSSQAPKLLFHYYDKDFNNEADTPDNFQSRRPNTSFCFLDIRSPGLGDTAMYLCATTPGGRTYEQYFGPGTRLTVT.

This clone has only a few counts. In DNA form, the CDR3 reads TGCGCCAGCAGCCAACTTGGGGGGGCGCCCCAGCATTTT. Protein: CASSQLGGAPQHF. This chain uses TRBV4-1 with TRBJ1-5; a weak D match, TRBD1 (6 bases). The CDR3 has 13 amino acids. CDR1 and CDR2 (germline): MGHRA, YSYEKL. The V gene lost 2 bases and the J gene lost 9 bases, with 11 bases spanning the gap.

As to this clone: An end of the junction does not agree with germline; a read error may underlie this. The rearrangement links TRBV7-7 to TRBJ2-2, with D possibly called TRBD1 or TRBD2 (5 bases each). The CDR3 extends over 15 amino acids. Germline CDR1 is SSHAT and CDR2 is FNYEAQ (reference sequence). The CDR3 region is CASSLGVAGAGELFF. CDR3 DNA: TGTGCTAGCAGCTTAGGGGTCGCCGGGGCCGGGGAGCTGTTTTTT.

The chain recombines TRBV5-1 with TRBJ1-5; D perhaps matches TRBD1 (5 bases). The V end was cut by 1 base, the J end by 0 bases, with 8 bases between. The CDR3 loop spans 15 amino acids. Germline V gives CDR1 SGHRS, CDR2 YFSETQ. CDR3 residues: CASSLTGYSNQPQHF. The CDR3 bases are TGCGCCAGCAGCTTGACAGGTTATAGCAATCAGCCCCAGCATTTT.

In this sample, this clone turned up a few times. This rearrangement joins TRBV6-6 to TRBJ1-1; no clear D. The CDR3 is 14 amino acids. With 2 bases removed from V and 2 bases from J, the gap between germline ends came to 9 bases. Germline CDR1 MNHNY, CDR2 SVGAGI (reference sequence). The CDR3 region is CASSYRVVNTEAFF. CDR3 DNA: TGTGCCAGCAGTTACAGGGTTGTAAACACTGAAGCTTTCTTT.

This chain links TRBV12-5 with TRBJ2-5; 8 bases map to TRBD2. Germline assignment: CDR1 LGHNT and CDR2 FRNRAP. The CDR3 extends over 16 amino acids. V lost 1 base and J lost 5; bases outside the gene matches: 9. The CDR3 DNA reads TGTGCTAGTGGTTTGGCGTACGGGGGGGGAGGTGAGACCCAGTACTTC. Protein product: CASGLAYGGGGETQYF.

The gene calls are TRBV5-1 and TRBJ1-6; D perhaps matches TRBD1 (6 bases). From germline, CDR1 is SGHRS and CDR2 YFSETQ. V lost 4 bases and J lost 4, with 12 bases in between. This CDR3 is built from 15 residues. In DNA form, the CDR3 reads TGCGCCAGCAGCCCTGGACAGAGTTATAATTCACCCCTCCACTTT. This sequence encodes CASSPGQSYNSPLHF.

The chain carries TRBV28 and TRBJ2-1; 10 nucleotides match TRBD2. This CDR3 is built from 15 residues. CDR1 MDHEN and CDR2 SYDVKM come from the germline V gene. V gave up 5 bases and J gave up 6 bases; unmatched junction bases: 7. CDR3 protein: CASSKAGGQRNEQFF. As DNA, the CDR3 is TGTGCCAGCAGTAAAGCGGGGGGGCAACGCAATGAGCAGTTCTTC.

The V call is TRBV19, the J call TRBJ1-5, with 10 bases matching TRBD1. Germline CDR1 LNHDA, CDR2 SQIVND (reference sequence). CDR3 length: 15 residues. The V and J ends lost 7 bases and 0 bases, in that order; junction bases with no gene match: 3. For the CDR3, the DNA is TGTGCCAGTACCAGGACAGGGGGTAGCAATCAGCCCCAGCATTTT. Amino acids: CASTRTGGSNQPQHF. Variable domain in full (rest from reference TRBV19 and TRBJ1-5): DGGITQSPKYLFRKEGQNVTLSCEQNLNHDAMYWYRQDPGQGLRLIYYSQIVNDFQKGDIAEGYSVSREKKESFPLTVTSAQKNPTAFYLCASTRTGGSNQPQHFGDGTRLSIL.

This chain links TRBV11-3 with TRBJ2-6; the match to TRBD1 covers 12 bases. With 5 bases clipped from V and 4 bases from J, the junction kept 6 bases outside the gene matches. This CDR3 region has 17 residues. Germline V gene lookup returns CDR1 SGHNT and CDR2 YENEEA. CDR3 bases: TGTGCCAGCAGCCCGGGACAGGGGGCGTCCGGGGCCAACGTCCTGACTTTC. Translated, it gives CASSPGQGASGANVLTF.

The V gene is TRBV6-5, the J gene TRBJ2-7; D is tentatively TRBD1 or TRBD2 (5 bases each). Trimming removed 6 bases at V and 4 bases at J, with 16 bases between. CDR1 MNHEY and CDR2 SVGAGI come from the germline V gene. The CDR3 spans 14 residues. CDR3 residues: CASRRDGEGYEQYF. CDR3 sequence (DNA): TGTGCCAGCAGAAGGGACGGAGAGGGGTACGAGCAGTACTTC.

DNA of the CDR3: TGTGCCAGCTCACCAACGGATCAAGAGACCCAGTACTTC. Translation gives CASSPTDQETQYF. The V gene is TRBV18, the J gene TRBJ2-5; no firm D call. The CDR3 runs 13 residues. Germline values: CDR1 KGHSH, CDR2 LQKENI. The V and J ends lost 2 bases and 2 bases respectively, with 6 bases between them.

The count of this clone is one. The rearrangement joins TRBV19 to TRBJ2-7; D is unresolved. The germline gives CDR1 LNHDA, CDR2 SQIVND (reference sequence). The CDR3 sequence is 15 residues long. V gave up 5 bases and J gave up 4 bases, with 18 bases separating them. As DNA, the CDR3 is TGTGCCAGTAGTCCAGGCCTTACCCGACATTACGAGCAGTACGTC. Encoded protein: CASSPGLTRHYEQYV.

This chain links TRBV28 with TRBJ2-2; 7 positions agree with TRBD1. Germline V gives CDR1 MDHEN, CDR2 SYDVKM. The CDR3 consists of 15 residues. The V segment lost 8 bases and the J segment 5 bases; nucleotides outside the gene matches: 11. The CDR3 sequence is CASALRRGRTGELFF. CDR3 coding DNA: TGTGCCAGCGCCCTGCGTAGGGGGCGGACCGGGGAGCTGTTTTTT.

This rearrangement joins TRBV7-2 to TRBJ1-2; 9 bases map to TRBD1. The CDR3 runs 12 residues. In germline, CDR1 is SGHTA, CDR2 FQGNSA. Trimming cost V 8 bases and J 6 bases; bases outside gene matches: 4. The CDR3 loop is CASLQGAHGYTF. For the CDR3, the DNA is TGTGCCAGCCTACAGGGGGCGCATGGCTACACCTTC.

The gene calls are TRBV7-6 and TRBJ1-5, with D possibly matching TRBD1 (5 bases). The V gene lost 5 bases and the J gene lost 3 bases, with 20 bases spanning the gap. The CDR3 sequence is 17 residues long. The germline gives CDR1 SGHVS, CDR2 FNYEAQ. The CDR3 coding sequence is TGTGCCAGCAGCCGACCATCTGGGGGGTGGGACAATCAGCCCCAGCATTTT. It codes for CASSRPSGGWDNQPQHF.

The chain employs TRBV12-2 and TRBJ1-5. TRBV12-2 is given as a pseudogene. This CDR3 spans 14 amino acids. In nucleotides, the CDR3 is TGTGCAAGTCGTCGCAGGTTGGGGAATCAGCCCCAGCATTTT. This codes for CASRRRLGNQPQHF.

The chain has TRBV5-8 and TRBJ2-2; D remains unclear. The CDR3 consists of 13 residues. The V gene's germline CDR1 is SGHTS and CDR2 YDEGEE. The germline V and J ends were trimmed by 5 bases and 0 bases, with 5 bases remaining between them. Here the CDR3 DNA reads TGTGCCAGCAGGGTAGCGAACACCGGGGAGCTGTTTTTT. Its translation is CASRVANTGELFF.

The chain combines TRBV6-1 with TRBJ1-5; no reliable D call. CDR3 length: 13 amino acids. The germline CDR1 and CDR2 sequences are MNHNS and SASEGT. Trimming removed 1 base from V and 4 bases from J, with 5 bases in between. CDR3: CASSEVQNQPQHF. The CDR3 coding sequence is TGTGCCAGCAGTGAAGTTCAGAATCAGCCCCAGCATTTT.

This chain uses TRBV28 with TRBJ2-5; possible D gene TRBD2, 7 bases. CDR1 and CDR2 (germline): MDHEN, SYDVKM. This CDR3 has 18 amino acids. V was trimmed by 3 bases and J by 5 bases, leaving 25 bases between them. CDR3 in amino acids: CASSFVGGGKAGLETQYF. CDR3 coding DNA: TGTGCCAGCAGTTTTGTCGGCGGGGGCAAGGCTGGGCTGGAGACCCAGTACTTC. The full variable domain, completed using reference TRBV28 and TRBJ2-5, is DVKVTQSSRYLVKRTGEKVFLECVQDMDHENMFWYRQDPGLGLRLIYFSYDVKMKEKGDIPEGYSVSREKKERFSLILESASTNQTSMYLCASSFVGGGKAGLETQYFGPGTRLLVL.

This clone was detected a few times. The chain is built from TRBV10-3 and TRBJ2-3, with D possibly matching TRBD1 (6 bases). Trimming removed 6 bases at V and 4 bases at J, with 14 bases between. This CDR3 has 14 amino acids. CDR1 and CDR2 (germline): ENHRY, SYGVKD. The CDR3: CAIRDSQGPDTQYF. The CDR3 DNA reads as TGTGCCATCAGGGACAGTCAGGGACCAGATACGCAGTATTTT.

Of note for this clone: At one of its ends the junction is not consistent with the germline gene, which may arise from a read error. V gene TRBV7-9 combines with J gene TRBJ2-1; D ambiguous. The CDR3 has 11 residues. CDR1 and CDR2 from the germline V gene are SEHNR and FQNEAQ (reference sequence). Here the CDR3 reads CASSSHNEQFF. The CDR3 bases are TGTGCCAGCAGCTCCCACAATGAGCAGTTCTTC.

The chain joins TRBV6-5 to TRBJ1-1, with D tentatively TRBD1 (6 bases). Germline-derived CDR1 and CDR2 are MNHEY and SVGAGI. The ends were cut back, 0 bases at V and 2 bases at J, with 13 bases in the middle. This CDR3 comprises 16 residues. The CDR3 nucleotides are TGTGCCAGCAGTTACTCAGGATGGACAGACAACACTGAAGCTTTCTTT. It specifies CASSYSGWTDNTEAFF.

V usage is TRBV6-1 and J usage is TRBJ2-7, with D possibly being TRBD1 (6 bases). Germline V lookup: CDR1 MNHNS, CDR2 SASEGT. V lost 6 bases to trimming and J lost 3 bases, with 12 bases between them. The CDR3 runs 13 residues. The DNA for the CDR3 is TGTGCCAGCAGCCGAGGACAGATCTACGAGCAGTACGTC. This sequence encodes CASSRGQIYEQYV.

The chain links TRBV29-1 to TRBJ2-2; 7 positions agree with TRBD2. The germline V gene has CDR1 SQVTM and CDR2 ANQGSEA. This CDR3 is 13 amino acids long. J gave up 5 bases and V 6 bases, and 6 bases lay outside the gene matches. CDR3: CSVGRGRTGELFF. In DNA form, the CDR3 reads TGCAGCGTGGGGCGCGGGAGAACCGGGGAGCTGTTTTTT.

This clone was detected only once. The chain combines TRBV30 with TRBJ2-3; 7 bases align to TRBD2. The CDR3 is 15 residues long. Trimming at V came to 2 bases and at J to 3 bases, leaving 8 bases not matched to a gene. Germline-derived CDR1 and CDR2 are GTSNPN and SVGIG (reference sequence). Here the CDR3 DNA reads TGTGCCTGGAGTCTCGGGGCGGGAGTAACAGATACGCAGTATTTT. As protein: CAWSLGAGVTDTQYF.

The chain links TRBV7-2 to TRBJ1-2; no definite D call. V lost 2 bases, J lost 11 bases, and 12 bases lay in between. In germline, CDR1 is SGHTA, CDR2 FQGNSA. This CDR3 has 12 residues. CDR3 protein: CASSLQSGWYTF. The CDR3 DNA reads TGTGCCAGCAGCTTACAATCGGGTTGGTACACCTTC.